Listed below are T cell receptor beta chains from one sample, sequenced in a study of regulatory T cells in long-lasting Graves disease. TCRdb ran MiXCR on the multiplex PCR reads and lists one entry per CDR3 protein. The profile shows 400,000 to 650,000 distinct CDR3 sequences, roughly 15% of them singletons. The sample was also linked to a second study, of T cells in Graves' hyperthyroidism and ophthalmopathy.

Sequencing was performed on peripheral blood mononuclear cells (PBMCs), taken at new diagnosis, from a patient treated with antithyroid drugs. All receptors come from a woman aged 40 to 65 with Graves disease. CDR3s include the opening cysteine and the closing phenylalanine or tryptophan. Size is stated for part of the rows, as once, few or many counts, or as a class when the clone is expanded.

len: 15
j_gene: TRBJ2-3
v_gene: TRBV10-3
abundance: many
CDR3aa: CAISDGGRGEDTQYF

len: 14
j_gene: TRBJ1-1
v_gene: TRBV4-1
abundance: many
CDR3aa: CASSVTGGRTEAFF

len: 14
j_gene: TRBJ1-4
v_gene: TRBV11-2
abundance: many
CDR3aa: CASSLSWTIEKLFF

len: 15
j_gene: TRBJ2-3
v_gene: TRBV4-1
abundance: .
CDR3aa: CASSQENSDTDTQYF

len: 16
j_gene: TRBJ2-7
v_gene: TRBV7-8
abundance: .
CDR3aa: CASSSMTGRSTYEQYF

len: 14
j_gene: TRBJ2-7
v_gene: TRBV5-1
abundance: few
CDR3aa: CASSLEDRVPEQYF

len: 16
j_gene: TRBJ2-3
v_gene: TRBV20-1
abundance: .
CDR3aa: CSALVTSGSITDTQYF

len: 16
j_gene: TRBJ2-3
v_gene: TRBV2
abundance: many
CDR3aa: CASRNGLAYSTDTQYF

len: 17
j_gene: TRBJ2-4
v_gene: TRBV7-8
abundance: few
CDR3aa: CASSLGSGTGPKNIQYF

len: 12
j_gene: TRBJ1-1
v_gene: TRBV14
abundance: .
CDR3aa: CASSQKGSEAFF

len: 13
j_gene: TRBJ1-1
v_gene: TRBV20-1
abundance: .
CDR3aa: CSARTTANTEAFF

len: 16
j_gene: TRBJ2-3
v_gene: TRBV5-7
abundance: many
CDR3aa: CASSLRPIQSTDTQYF

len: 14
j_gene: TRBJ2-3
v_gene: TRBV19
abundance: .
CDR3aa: CASTQGRESDTQYF

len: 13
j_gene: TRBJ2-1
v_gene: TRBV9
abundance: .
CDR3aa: CASSVTRRGEQFF